This T cell receptor (beta chain) appears in the sequencing data of a study of siplizumab effects on memory and regulatory T cells (dated by TCRdb to between 2018 and 2020). Notes on the research overall: The study examined how the anti-CD2 antibody siplizumab affects alloreactive T-cell subsets in allogeneic mixed lymphocyte reactions built from human PBMCs.

About this clone: Its target antigen remains unknown. One base away there is no much larger clone; base qualities are not given.

The library was built by means of the immunoSEQ multiplex PCR assay. Each sample had 85,000 to 100,000 TCR templates assayed by the deep sequencing platform. Genomic DNA extracted from sorted T cells was used for TCRbeta CDR3 sequencing. Under the source paper's analysis protocol: Clonal analysis of TCRbeta CDR3 data was done in the R programming language. Alloreactive CD4+ and CD8+ clones were identified by comparing unstimulated samples to CFSE-low samples taken after the reaction. Regulatory or non-regulatory origin was assigned to alloreactive CD4+ clones by matching of sequences to sorted unstimulated Treg and non-Treg repertoires. TCRdb mirrors the immuneACCESS table, restricted to in-frame sequences. Some clones are absent from its copies; in checked studies, under half trace to an unresolved V gene, and the reason for the others is unknown. V, J and clone size derive from that table, while D and trimming were established from the DNA sequence. The sample contains 80,000 to 130,000 clones, about 92% of them found a single time. In total, the top ten clones hold about 0.7% of the sample.

TCRbeta CDR3 sequencing was performed on sorted unstimulated T cells and on proliferating T cells recovered from mixed lymphocyte reactions. Fresh whole blood from 9 to 11 HLA-typed healthy donors was used to isolate PBMCs. To map where alloreactive clones came from, CD4+ regulatory T cells in the unstimulated state were FACS-sorted. CDR1 is given as SEHNR and CDR2 as FQNEAQ, both from the germline V gene (reference sequence). Trimming removed 2 bases from V and 0 bases from J; the gene matches leave 7 bases unexplained. Including cysteine and phenylalanine, the CDR3 has 17 amino acids. The kept DNA is CDR3 alone, 51 bases in frame from the first base. What the authors observed across the whole study: The suppressive function of proliferating Tregs from siplizumab cultures was not functionally confirmed. Unstimulated naive T cells appeared to be more diverse than memory T cells, and naive cells seemed to make a substantial contribution to the alloresponse. Among mappable alloreactive CD4+ clones, an average Treg-derived fraction of less than 70% was observed with siplizumab, compared with roughly 27% in control reactions. Because sequences below about 10^-5 frequency were poorly captured, only a minor fraction of alloreactive clones could be mapped to unstimulated subsets. Siplizumab significantly lowered the cumulative frequency of alloreactive sequences that could be traced to unstimulated CD4+ memory T cells. Roughly 80-96% of proliferating CD4+ or CD8+ clones could not be assigned a naive or memory phenotype.

The sequence links TRBV7-9 to TRBJ2-1; 7 junctional bases match TRBD2. Sequenced material: Tregs sorted from blood. The sequence came from a human donor in good health. In nucleotide form, the sequence is TGTGCCAGCAGCTTAAGGTCTAGCGGAAGCTCCTACAATGAGCAGTTCTTC. Its coded protein is CASSLRSSGSSYNEQFF.